One T cell receptor (beta chain) is described in this entry. Assay: immunoSEQ multiplex PCR; the TCRdb copy retains only in-frame clones and omits some. Seen here are about 110,000 clones, about 90% observed once, and the top ten hold over 2%. This entry comes from a study of blood T cell repertoires in COVID-19. The V end lost 10 bases, the J end lost 10 bases, and 16 bases lay between the germline ends. The CDR3 extends over 11 amino acids. CDR1 is SGHAT and CDR2 is FQNNGV in the germline V gene. The material sequenced was peripheral blood. This TCR was recovered from a human donor in a cohort sampled during active COVID-19. The chain has TRBV11-2 and TRBJ1-1; D unresolved. The CDR3 sequence is CATTGRQVAFF. CDR3 in DNA: TGTGCCACCACCGGCCGGCAGGTAGCTTTCTTT.